One sample yielded the 27 T cell receptor beta chains listed below, sequenced in a study of T-cell memory formation after mild COVID-19. Each CDR3 protein is one row after TCRdb ran MiXCR on the 5' RACE reads. The sample has about 130,000 distinct CDR3 sequences, roughly 24% seen once. Sequencing was carried out using PBMCs or a T cell subset sorted from them (not recorded which). The receptors were sampled from an adult woman who had mild COVID-19 (a few samples of this study predate the infection). Cell type and time point are not known.

The gene calls are TRBV7-9 and TRBJ2-7; D remains ambiguous. Germline-derived CDR1 and CDR2 are SEHNR and FQNEAQ (reference sequence). V lost 5 bases and J 0 bases, leaving 17 bases between the germline ends. There are 16 residues in the CDR3. The CDR3 is CASSLQDGEPSYEQYF. The CDR3 region has the DNA TGTGCCAGCAGCCTCCAAGACGGTGAACCCTCCTACGAGCAGTACTTC.

The chain has TRBV4-1 and TRBJ2-4; D gene uncertain. Germline loops: CDR1 MGHRA, CDR2 YSYEKL. The CDR3 covers 13 residues. Trimming pared 3 bases from V and 1 base from J, leaving 4 bases between. Written as DNA, the CDR3 is TGCGCCAGCAGCCACGAGGCCAAAAACATTCAGTACTTC. Its protein product is CASSHEAKNIQYF.

The chain recombines TRBV15 with TRBJ2-1, with D unresolved. The V gene lost 2 bases and the J gene lost 2 bases, with 10 bases spanning the gap. CDR3 size: 15 residues. Germline V gene sequence: CDR1 LNHNV, CDR2 YYDKDF (reference sequence). The CDR3 protein is CATSRPELAYNEQFF. The CDR3 nucleotides are TGTGCCACCAGCAGACCGGAGCTAGCCTACAATGAGCAGTTCTTC.

This clonotype was seen more than once but under ten times. V is TRBV7-9 and J is TRBJ2-1; D is uncertain. The CDR3 length is 13 residues. Germline lookup yields CDR1 SEHNR and CDR2 FQNEAQ (reference sequence). The V end was cut by 1 base, the J end by 7 bases, with 8 bases between. The CDR3 here is CASSLVAVNEQFF. The CDR3 bases are TGTGCCAGCAGCTTAGTAGCAGTTAATGAGCAGTTCTTC.

This chain connects TRBV24-1 to TRBJ2-1; D is possibly TRBD2 (7 bases). CDR1 and CDR2 from the germline V gene are KGHDR and SFDVKD. CDR3 length: 12 residues. The V and J ends lost 5 bases and 10 bases respectively, with 11 bases between them. DNA of the CDR3: TGTGCCACCAGTGGAGGGGGGGAAGAGCAGTTCTTC. Its translation: CATSGGGEEQFF.

This clonotype was counted between two and nine times. V and J are TRBV15 and TRBJ1-5; 12 nucleotides agree with TRBD1. The J segment lost 7 bases and the V segment lost 1 base, leaving 5 bases of the junction unmatched. The CDR3 is made up of 16 amino acids. The germline CDR1 and CDR2 sequences are LNHNV and YYDKDF (reference sequence). CDR3 amino acids: CATSRGGTGGVQPQHF. CDR3 DNA: TGTGCCACCAGCAGAGGCGGGACAGGGGGCGTACAGCCCCAGCATTTT. The entire variable domain, with the rest obtained from reference TRBV15 and TRBJ1-5, is as follows: DAMVIQNPRYQVTQFGKPVTLSCSQTLNHNVMYWYQQKSSQAPKLLFHYYDKDFNNEADTPDNFQSRRPNTSFCFLDIRSPGLGDTAMYLCATSRGGTGGVQPQHFGDGTRLSIL.

The chain joins TRBV29-1 to TRBJ2-5; 11 bases map to TRBD1. The CDR3 is 15 amino acids. CDR1 and CDR2 from the germline V gene are SQVTM and ANQGSEA. After removal of 0 bases from V and 3 bases from J, the junction contained 3 bases not matched to a gene. As DNA, the CDR3 is TGCAGCGTTGAAGAGGGACAGGGGGGGAAAGAGACCCAGTACTTC. This sequence encodes CSVEEGQGGKETQYF.

The chain employs TRBV20-1 and TRBJ2-4, with no clear D. Per germline, CDR1 DFQATT and CDR2 SNEGSKA (reference sequence). V was shortened by 3 bases and J by 1 base, with 13 bases between the two germline ends. There are 15 residues in the CDR3. CDR3 sequence: CSASEQIDAKNIQYF. For the CDR3, the DNA is TGCAGTGCTAGCGAGCAGATTGACGCCAAAAACATTCAGTACTTC.

A few counts support this clonotype. The rearrangement links TRBV12-3 or TRBV12-4 to TRBJ1-3; D remains unclear. The CDR3 totals 16 residues. With 4 bases removed from V and 0 bases from J, the gap between germline ends came to 13 bases. In DNA, the CDR3 is TGTGCCAGCAGTTCCACCAAAGCGACCTCTGGAAACACCATATATTTT. Translation gives CASSSTKATSGNTIYF.

The chain links TRBV12-3 or TRBV12-4 to TRBJ2-5, with D perhaps TRBD2 (5 bases). V lost 3 bases and J lost 4, with 12 bases in between. This CDR3 has 14 amino acids. The CDR3 DNA sequence: TGTGCCAGCAGTTTGTCGGCGGGTATAGAGACCCAGTACTTC. This codes for CASSLSAGIETQYF.

The count of this clonotype is one. CDR3 sequence (DNA): TGTGCCTGGAAAATTTTCACTGAAGCTTTCTTT. This translates into CAWKIFTEAFF. This chain links TRBV30 with TRBJ1-1; D is unclear. This CDR3 has 11 amino acids. The germline V gene has CDR1 GTSNPN and CDR2 SVGIG (reference sequence). Trimming removed 4 bases at V and 4 bases at J, with 7 bases between.

The chain joins TRBV7-3 to TRBJ2-7; maybe TRBD1 (6 bases). Germline V CDR1 and CDR2: SGHTA, FQGTGA. There are 15 residues in the CDR3. V lost 1 base and J lost 7, with 17 bases in between. The CDR3 DNA is TGTGCCAGCAGCTTAAATTCGGGCCCGGACAGTGAGCAGTACTTC. Translated: CASSLNSGPDSEQYF.

In its sample, this clonotype was seen a few times. The rearrangement joins TRBV27 to TRBJ2-7; D is unclear. The ends were cut back, 5 bases at V and 0 bases at J, with 11 bases in the middle. Germline CDR1 reads MNHEY; CDR2 reads SMNVEV (reference sequence). The CDR3 runs 14 residues. The CDR3 region has the DNA TGTGCCAGCAGTCGGCACAGCAGCTCCTACGAGCAGTACTTC. It yields the protein CASSRHSSSYEQYF.

V and J are TRBV5-5 and TRBJ1-1, with no clear D. The CDR3 loop spans 13 amino acids. CDR1 is SGHKS and CDR2 is YYEKEE in the germline V gene (reference sequence). V lost 0 bases and J 3 bases, leaving 6 bases between the germline ends. CDR3 protein: CASSLGLDTEAFF. CDR3 nucleotides: TGTGCCAGCAGCTTGGGTTTGGACACTGAAGCTTTCTTT. The full variable domain, completed using reference TRBV5-5 and TRBJ1-1, is DAGVTQSPTHLIKTRGQQVTLRCSPISGHKSVSWYQQVLGQGPQFIFQYYEKEERGRGNFPDRFSARQFPNYSSELNVNALLLGDSALYLCASSLGLDTEAFFGQGTRLTVV.

This clonotype was observed a handful of times. The rearrangement links TRBV24-1 to TRBJ1-2; D call uncertain. CDR3 length: 14 amino acids. V was trimmed by 0 bases and J by 4 bases, leaving 8 bases between them. The germline V gene has CDR1 KGHDR and CDR2 SFDVKD. The CDR3 nucleotides read TGTGCCACCAGTGATTTGCAGCAGGCCTATGGCTACACCTTC. It yields the protein CATSDLQQAYGYTF.

The CDR3 DNA sequence: TGTGCCAGCAGCCCCGGGACCCTAAGGGTCTACGAGCAGTACTTC. Its protein product is CASSPGTLRVYEQYF. This chain links TRBV7-9 with TRBJ2-7, with D possibly being TRBD1 or TRBD2 (5 bases each). V shed 5 bases and J shed 3 bases, with 17 bases lying between them. The length of the CDR3 is 15 residues. The V gene's germline CDR1 is SEHNR and CDR2 FQNEAQ (reference sequence). Complete variable domain (other parts from reference TRBV7-9 and TRBJ2-7): DTGVSQNPRHKITKRGQNVTFRCDPISEHNRLYWYRQTLGQGPEFLTYFQNEAQLEKSRLLSDRFSAERPKGSFSTLEIQRTEQGDSAMYLCASSPGTLRVYEQYFGPGTRLTVT.

The V gene is TRBV9, the J gene TRBJ2-3; TRBD1 or TRBD2 may be the D gene (6 bases each). Deletions cut 3 bases from V and 6 bases from J, with 11 bases between. CDR1 SGDLS and CDR2 YYNGEE come from the germline V gene. The CDR3 covers 13 residues. CDR3 region: CASSAEGGDTQYF. The DNA of the CDR3 is TGTGCCAGCAGCGCCGAAGGGGGGGATACGCAGTATTTT.

The genes are TRBV30 and TRBJ1-1; D is perhaps TRBD1 (5 bases). The germline CDR1 and CDR2 sequences are GTSNPN and SVGIG (reference sequence). CDR3 size: 13 residues. The V and J ends lost 5 bases and 1 base respectively, with 11 bases between them. CDR3 protein: CAWSHTGNTEAFF. Here the CDR3 DNA reads TGTGCCTGGTCGCATACAGGGAACACTGAAGCTTTCTTT.

The chain recombines TRBV7-2 with TRBJ1-5, with D unresolved. V dropped 2 bases and J dropped 2 bases, with 10 bases sitting between them. CDR1 and CDR2 (germline): SGHTA, FQGNSA. The CDR3 consists of 15 residues. The CDR3 nucleotides read TGTGCCAGCAGCTTATGGCCGGCCGGCAATCAGCCCCAGCATTTT. Translating gives CASSLWPAGNQPQHF.

The chain uses TRBV15 and TRBJ2-2; unclear D gene. Trimming cost V 1 base and J 3 bases, with 6 bases left between them. CDR1 is LNHNV, CDR2 YYDKDF, per germline (reference sequence). CDR3 length equals 14 residues. The CDR3 region has the DNA TGTGCCACCAGCAGAGGTCGGGACACCGGGGAGCTGTTTTTT. Protein product: CATSRGRDTGELFF.

In its sample, this clonotype was seen a few times. The rearrangement joins TRBV9 to TRBJ2-3; 7 positions agree with TRBD2. The CDR3 loop spans 15 amino acids. Germline CDR1 and CDR2: SGDLS and YYNGEE. V gave up 0 bases and J gave up 4 bases; unmatched junction bases: 5. In nucleotides, the CDR3 is TGTGCCAGCAGCGTAGGGGGGGGAGGAGCAGATACGCAGTATTTT. Translation: CASSVGGGGADTQYF.

The J gene is TRBJ1-1, the V gene TRBV6-5, with 10 bases identical to TRBD1. Germline CDR1 reads MNHEY; CDR2 reads SVGAGI. The CDR3 runs to 14 residues. V lost 7 bases to trimming and J lost 6 bases; unmatched junction nucleotides: 8. Written as DNA, the CDR3 is TGTGCCAGCATCCCGGACAGGGGGGAACCTGAAGCTTTCTTT. Translated, it gives CASIPDRGEPEAFF.

This clonotype has a handful of counts. This chain joins TRBV10-2 and TRBJ1-5; D unclear. Trimming pared 3 bases from V and 4 bases from J, leaving 10 bases between. The length of the CDR3 is 14 residues. Germline V gives CDR1 WSHSY, CDR2 SAAADI. The CDR3 sequence: CASSEYRRNQPQHF. CDR3 nucleotide sequence: TGCGCCAGCAGTGAATACCGCCGGAATCAGCCCCAGCATTTT.

V and J are TRBV27 and TRBJ1-2, with a possible D match to TRBD1 (5 bases). Germline V gene data show CDR1 as MNHEY and CDR2 as SMNVEV (reference sequence). This CDR3 spans 15 amino acids. Trimming removed 2 bases from V and 3 bases from J, with 13 bases in between. The CDR3: CASSLPTQGDYGYTF. In DNA form, the CDR3 reads TGTGCCAGCAGTTTACCAACCCAGGGTGACTATGGCTACACCTTC.

This clonotype was found a few times. The chain is built from TRBV4-1 and TRBJ2-7; 9 bases match TRBD2. Germline V gene data show CDR1 as MGHRA and CDR2 as YSYEKL. This CDR3 spans 14 amino acids. Unmatched junction bases numbered 6, after V lost 4 bases and J lost 5 bases. The CDR3 DNA reads as TGCGCCAGCAGCCGACTAGCGGACCTGAACGAGCAGTACTTC. As protein: CASSRLADLNEQYF.

This clonotype was counted a single time. This sequence joins TRBV4-1 and TRBJ1-1; D might be TRBD1 (6 bases). V was trimmed by 6 bases and J by 0 bases, leaving 11 bases between them. Germline lookup yields CDR1 MGHRA and CDR2 YSYEKL. This CDR3 region has 14 residues. CDR3 protein: CASRGGIMNTEAFF. CDR3 DNA: TGCGCCAGCAGAGGGGGGATCATGAACACTGAAGCTTTCTTT.

This clonotype was found a few times. This chain joins TRBV9 and TRBJ2-1; the match to TRBD1 covers 9 bases. Germline loops: CDR1 SGDLS, CDR2 YYNGEE. The ends lost 0 bases at V and 7 bases at J; junction bases unmatched: 5. The CDR3 has 15 amino acids. Here the CDR3 reads CASSVAGTGRNEQFF. Here the CDR3 DNA reads TGTGCCAGCAGCGTAGCCGGGACAGGGAGGAATGAGCAGTTCTTC.